The T cell receptor (beta chain) under discussion was sequenced for a study of post-analysis software for immune sequencing data. Study in general: The study covered relapsing-remitting, secondary progressive and progressive-relapsing courses of multiple sclerosis. Study outcomes and limitations: The normalized Chao1 diversity of multiple sclerosis patients was significantly lower than that of controls. Under the F measure, samples that were prepared in one batch clustered strongly together. TRBV5-6, TRBV5-1 and TRBV20-1 belonged to a set of roughly 5 TRBV segments that were more frequent in patients than controls.

The CDR3 has 16 residues. Looked up from germline, CDR1 is DFQATT and CDR2 is SNEGSKA (reference sequence). V lost 2 bases to trimming and J lost 3 bases; unmatched junction nucleotides: 7. Libraries were made from TCR beta cDNA, and they carried unique molecular identifiers. With roughly 1 to 11 million T cells as the source, a few hundred thousand cDNA molecules resulted. TCRdb recomputed calls from the PCR reads with MiXCR, one row per CDR3 protein. In the table there are about 150,000 distinct CDR3 sequences, 25% to 35% of which are singletons. This clonotype was found a few times. Its antigen is unknown.

J is TRBJ1-4 and V is TRBV20-1, with 9 bases that match TRBD1. The TCR comes from a girl aged 10 to 17 with multiple sclerosis. The sequenced material came from blood. CDR3 sequence reads: CSARSETGGANEKLFF. The DNA for the CDR3 is TGCAGTGCTAGATCGGAGACAGGGGGAGCTAATGAAAAACTGTTTTTT.